Presented here are 28 T cell receptor beta chains from one specimen sequenced in a study of Tregs in tolerant kidney transplant recipients. Sequenced by immunoSEQ multiplex PCR; TCRdb stores in-frame clones only, minus some. This table has around 61,000 clones, around four fifths appearing once. Sequencing used CD4+ T cells from blood. The receptors were gathered from a human donor in good health.

This chain connects TRBV4-3 to TRBJ2-7, with D perhaps assigned TRBD1 or TRBD2 (5 bases each). From germline, CDR1 is LGHNA and CDR2 YSLEER. CDR3 length equals 13 residues. Trimming took off 4 bases at V and 3 bases at J, with 10 bases between the two ends. CDR3 DNA: TGCGCCAGCAGCCTTTCGAGGGGCTACGAGCAGTACTTC. This encodes CASSLSRGYEQYF.

The genes are TRBV2 and TRBJ2-2, with 9 bases aligning to TRBD2. Germline CDR1 reads SNHLY; CDR2 reads FYNNEI. V was pared by 8 bases and J by 5 bases, with 9 bases of the junction left unmatched. The CDR3 sequence is 15 residues long. The DNA of the CDR3 is TGTGCCAGCTGCTACCTTAGCGGGAGAACCGGGGAGCTGTTTTTT. This sequence encodes CASCYLSGRTGELFF.

This clone was recorded a few times. The CDR3 DNA reads TGCGCCAGCAGCACCCGGAGGGGGAACACCGGGGAGCTGTTTTTT. Its translation: CASSTRRGNTGELFF. This chain connects TRBV5-1 to TRBJ2-2, with D possibly matching TRBD2 (6 bases). The CDR3 has 15 residues. CDR1 and CDR2 from the germline V gene are SGHRS and YFSETQ. Trimming removed 4 bases from V and 1 base from J, with 11 bases in between.

This clone showed up just once. V and J are TRBV7-3 and TRBJ1-1, with D unresolved. The CDR3 is made up of 14 amino acids. Per the germline V gene, CDR1 is SGHTA and CDR2 is FQGTGA. V dropped 1 base and J dropped 0 bases, with 6 bases sitting between them. The CDR3 coding sequence is TGTGCCAGCAGCTTAATTCGGGTGAACACTGAAGCTTTCTTT. It yields the protein CASSLIRVNTEAFF.

The chain combines TRBV9 with TRBJ2-7; D tentatively reads TRBD1 or TRBD2 (6 bases each). The V end was cut by 6 bases, the J end by 7 bases, with 20 bases between. The germline V gene has CDR1 SGDLS and CDR2 YYNGEE. The CDR3 covers 14 residues. As DNA, the CDR3 is TGTGCCAGCACCCAAGGGGGGCCCGACGGGGAGCAGTACTTC. It translates to CASTQGGPDGEQYF.

This sequence joins TRBV10-3 and TRBJ1-2; D might be TRBD1 (6 bases). This CDR3 comprises 14 residues. V was shortened by 3 bases and J by 6 bases, with 14 bases between the two germline ends. CDR1 is ENHRY and CDR2 is SYGVKD in the germline V gene. CDR3 residues: CAISDGPRGDGYTF. CDR3 sequence (DNA): TGTGCCATCAGTGATGGCCCCAGGGGCGATGGCTACACCTTC.

The chain uses TRBV11-1 and TRBJ2-3, with D perhaps given as TRBD1 or TRBD2 (5 bases each). V gave up 2 bases and J gave up 6 bases, with 18 bases separating them. This CDR3 comprises 16 residues. Germline V gene data show CDR1 as SGHAT and CDR2 as FQDESV (reference sequence). CDR3 coding DNA: TGTGCCAGCAGCTTAAACGGGGCCCGGGTCGGCGATACGCAGTATTTT. Translated, it gives CASSLNGARVGDTQYF.

The chain uses TRBV18 and TRBJ1-1; weak D call: TRBD1 (5 bases). V lost 1 base to trimming and J lost 0 bases, with 15 bases between them. The CDR3 length is 17 residues. Germline-derived CDR1 and CDR2 are KGHSH and LQKENI. The chain's CDR3 is CASSPRTGGPMNTEAFF. CDR3 nucleotides: TGTGCCAGCTCACCACGGACTGGGGGTCCGATGAACACTGAAGCTTTCTTT.

The V call is TRBV30, the J call TRBJ2-7; 10 nucleotides match TRBD2. This CDR3 comprises 18 residues. Germline-derived CDR1 and CDR2 are GTSNPN and SVGIG (reference sequence). V was clipped by 2 bases and J by 0 bases; unmatched bases: 13. Here the CDR3 DNA reads TGTGCCTGGAGTAGCCCCTTCCCACTAGCGGGGTTCTCCTACGAGCAGTACTTC. Translation gives CAWSSPFPLAGFSYEQYF. The variable domain in full, with the rest retrieved from reference TRBV30 and TRBJ2-7, is SQTIHQWPATLVQPVGSPLSLECTVEGTSNPNLYWYRQAAGRGLQLLFYSVGIGQISSEVPQNLSASRPQDRQFILSSKKLLLSDSGFYLCAWSSPFPLAGFSYEQYFGPGTRLTVT.

The V and J genes are TRBV2 and TRBJ1-2; possible D gene TRBD1, 5 bases. With 4 bases removed from V and 7 bases from J, the gap between germline ends came to 13 bases. Germline values: CDR1 SNHLY, CDR2 FYNNEI. The CDR3 runs 13 residues. The CDR3 protein is CASSVEGVGGYTF. As DNA, the CDR3 is TGTGCCAGCAGTGTGGAAGGGGTAGGTGGCTACACCTTC.

The chain recombines TRBV5-1 with TRBJ1-4; D may be TRBD1 (5 bases). The V and J ends lost 4 bases and 8 bases respectively, with 15 bases between them. This CDR3 region has 14 residues. Germline loops: CDR1 SGHRS, CDR2 YFSETQ. For the CDR3, the DNA is TGCGCCAGCAGCCCGTCAGGGTCCGGGGAAAAACTGTTTTTT. It is translated as CASSPSGSGEKLFF.

The rearrangement links TRBV10-3 to TRBJ2-1; 8 bases are a match to TRBD1. The CDR3 runs to 16 residues. Losses at the gene ends were 3 bases for V and 3 bases for J; bases not matched to a gene: 7. Germline loops: CDR1 ENHRY, CDR2 SYGVKD. The CDR3 region is CAISETAGGLYNEQFF. For the CDR3, the DNA is TGTGCCATCAGTGAAACGGCAGGGGGCCTCTACAATGAGCAGTTCTTC.

This chain links TRBV12-5 with TRBJ2-1; D unclear. V dropped 6 bases and J dropped 9 bases, with 18 bases sitting between them. Per germline, CDR1 LGHNT and CDR2 FRNRAP. The CDR3 consists of 14 residues. The DNA of the CDR3 is TGTGCTAGTGGCCGTCCCGGCTCGGGCCTTGAGCAGTTCTTC. Translated: CASGRPGSGLEQFF.

The chain has TRBV11-3 and TRBJ1-4, with TRBD1 matching over 7 bases. CDR1 and CDR2 (germline): SGHNT, YENEEA. This CDR3 has 16 residues. J lost 2 bases, V lost 5 bases, and 8 bases had no gene match. The chain's CDR3 is CASSHQPGQTNEKLFF. DNA for the CDR3: TGTGCCAGCAGCCATCAACCGGGACAGACTAATGAAAAACTGTTTTTT.

The rearrangement joins TRBV27 to TRBJ1-2; D call uncertain. CDR1 MNHEY and CDR2 SMNVEV come from the germline V gene (reference sequence). The CDR3 covers 12 residues. V dropped 6 bases and J dropped 4 bases, with 9 bases sitting between them. The DNA of the CDR3 is TGTGCCAGCAGGAGAGGTTTCTATGGCTACACCTTC. Amino acid sequence: CASRRGFYGYTF.

The rearrangement uses TRBV4-3 and TRBJ1-2; D call uncertain. The CDR3 is made up of 16 amino acids. Germline-derived CDR1 and CDR2 are LGHNA and YSLEER. The V end lost 0 bases, the J end lost 0 bases, and 11 bases lay between the germline ends. Here the CDR3 reads CASSQEVWDSNYGYTF. The CDR3, as DNA: TGCGCCAGCAGCCAAGAGGTGTGGGATTCTAACTATGGCTACACCTTC.

The chain uses TRBV30 and TRBJ1-5; unclear D gene. Germline values: CDR1 GTSNPN, CDR2 SVGIG (reference sequence). V dropped 2 bases and J dropped 4 bases, with 9 bases sitting between them. The CDR3 consists of 13 residues. The CDR3 DNA reads TGTGCCTGGAGTTTAGCAGGAAATCAGCCCCAGCATTTT. Amino acids: CAWSLAGNQPQHF.

The chain links TRBV4-3 to TRBJ1-2; D gene uncertain. The CDR3 loop spans 14 amino acids. Trimming removed 1 base at V and 7 bases at J, with 13 bases between. Germline V gene data show CDR1 as LGHNA and CDR2 as YSLEER. In nucleotides, the CDR3 is TGCGCCAGCAGCCAAGCATCGGGGTGGGGTGGCTACACCTTC. This codes for CASSQASGWGGYTF.

The rearrangement joins TRBV6-5 to TRBJ1-3, with 8 bases aligning to TRBD1. The V and J ends lost 4 bases and 0 bases, in that order; junction bases with no gene match: 2. CDR1 and CDR2 from the germline V gene are MNHEY and SVGAGI. The CDR3 totals 15 residues. The CDR3 nucleotides read TGTGCCAGCAGTTGGGACAGGTCCTCTGGAAACACCATATATTTT. This encodes CASSWDRSSGNTIYF.

The CDR3 sequence is CASSSGPLPQHF. The CDR3 nucleotides are TGTGCCAGCAGCTCCGGGCCTCTGCCCCAGCATTTT. V is TRBV7-6 and J is TRBJ1-5; D is uncertain. With 4 bases removed from V and 9 bases from J, the gap between germline ends came to 10 bases. CDR1 SGHVS and CDR2 FNYEAQ come from the germline V gene. This CDR3 is 12 amino acids long.

The chain has TRBV19 and TRBJ2-7, with TRBD1 identical over 7 bases. The CDR3 extends over 16 amino acids. The J segment lost 2 bases and the V segment lost 1 base, leaving 8 bases of the junction unmatched. Germline CDR1 is LNHDA and CDR2 is SQIVND (reference sequence). In DNA form, the CDR3 reads TGTGCCAGTAGTATAGCCCGGACAGGACTTCCCTACGAGCAGTACTTC. As protein: CASSIARTGLPYEQYF.

In this sample, this clone turned up once. The rearrangement links TRBV5-6 to TRBJ1-3; D uncertain. V gave up 5 bases and J gave up 0 bases, with 12 bases separating them. CDR1 is SGHDT and CDR2 is YYEEEE in the germline V gene. CDR3 size: 15 residues. CDR3 protein: CASSSGGNSGNTIYF. The CDR3 DNA follows: TGTGCCAGCAGTAGCGGAGGGAACTCTGGAAACACCATATATTTT.

The CDR3 nucleotides are TGCGCCAGCAGCTTGGCACAGGTCGGAGATGAGCAGTTCTTC. Translated: CASSLAQVGDEQFF. The chain employs TRBV5-1 and TRBJ2-1; D perhaps matches TRBD1 (5 bases). Germline V CDR1 and CDR2: SGHRS, YFSETQ. Between the trimmed V and J ends, which lost 0 bases and 8 bases, there was a span of 12 bases. This CDR3 has 14 amino acids.

The chain has TRBV5-1 and TRBJ2-5, with D perhaps TRBD2 (5 bases). The CDR3 has 14 residues. Germline CDR1 is SGHRS and CDR2 is YFSETQ. Trimming stripped 0 bases from V and 4 bases from J, with 10 bases between. CDR3 amino acids: CASSLARRLETQYF. CDR3 sequence (DNA): TGCGCCAGCAGCTTGGCCAGGAGGTTAGAGACCCAGTACTTC.

V usage is TRBV5-6 and J usage is TRBJ1-5, with a weak D call TRBD1 (6 bases). CDR1 is SGHDT and CDR2 is YYEEEE in the germline V gene. The V gene lost 4 bases and the J gene lost 1 base, with 12 bases spanning the gap. CDR3 size: 15 residues. The CDR3 spells CASSKRGASNQPQHF. The CDR3 DNA reads TGTGCCAGCAGCAAAAGGGGGGCGAGCAATCAGCCCCAGCATTTT. The full variable domain, its missing parts supplied by reference TRBV5-6 and TRBJ1-5, is DAGVTQSPTHLIKTRGQQVTLRCSPKSGHDTVSWYQQALGQGPQFIFQYYEEEERQRGNFPDRFSGHQFPNYSSELNVNALLLGDSALYLCASSKRGASNQPQHFGDGTRLSIL.

This chain links TRBV5-1 with TRBJ2-1; possibly TRBD1 for D (5 bases). V was shortened by 4 bases and J by 0 bases, with 14 bases between the two germline ends. The CDR3 is made up of 16 amino acids. In germline, CDR1 is SGHRS, CDR2 YFSETQ. CDR3 bases: TGCGCCAGCAGCGATACAGGAGTCAGCTCCTACAATGAGCAGTTCTTC. Translated, it gives CASSDTGVSSYNEQFF.

CDR3 in amino acids: CASSAQGRNEQFF. The CDR3 DNA sequence: TGTGCCAGCAGCGCTCAGGGGAGGAATGAGCAGTTCTTC. This chain joins TRBV7-3 and TRBJ2-1, with D possibly being TRBD1 or TRBD2 (6 bases each). This CDR3 contains 13 residues. Germline V lookup: CDR1 SGHTA, CDR2 FQGTGA. Trimming cost V 5 bases and J 7 bases, with 12 bases left between them. The full variable domain, completed using reference TRBV7-3 and TRBJ2-1, is GAGVSQTPSNKVTEKGKYVELRCDPISGHTALYWYRQSLGQGPEFLIYFQGTGAADDSGLPNDRFFAVRPEGSVSTLKIQRTERGDSAVYLCASSAQGRNEQFFGPGTRLTVL.

This chain uses TRBV4-1 with TRBJ2-2; 7 bases line up with TRBD2. V dropped 2 bases and J dropped 0; count of bases not matched to a gene: 6. The CDR3 contains 17 residues. Per germline, CDR1 MGHRA and CDR2 YSYEKL. DNA of the CDR3: TGCGCCAGCAGCCAACAACCTAGCGGAGCGAACACCGGGGAGCTGTTTTTT. Its protein product is CASSQQPSGANTGELFF.